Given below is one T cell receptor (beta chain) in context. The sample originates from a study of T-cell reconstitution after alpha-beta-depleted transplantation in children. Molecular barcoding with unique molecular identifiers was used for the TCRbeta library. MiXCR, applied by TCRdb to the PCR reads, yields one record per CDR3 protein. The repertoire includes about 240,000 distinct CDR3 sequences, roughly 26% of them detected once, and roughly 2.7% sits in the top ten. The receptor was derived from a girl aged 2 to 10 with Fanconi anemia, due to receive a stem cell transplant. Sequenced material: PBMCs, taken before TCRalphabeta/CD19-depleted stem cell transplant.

The CDR3 is CASSPGTSGWWRQYF. The CDR3 DNA is TGTGCCAGCAGTCCCGGGACTAGCGGGTGGTGGAGGCAGTACTTC. The chain is built from TRBV28 and TRBJ2-7; TRBD2 agrees at 12 bases. J was trimmed by 9 bases and V by 5 bases; bases with no gene match: 11. From germline, CDR1 is MDHEN and CDR2 SYDVKM. The CDR3 runs to 15 residues.